This T cell receptor (beta chain) was sequenced for a study of cytomegalovirus exposure and HLA in healthy donors. On the study more broadly: Sequencing of about 179 million T cells in an earlier analysis found around 110 million unique TCR beta sequences.

Each donor was healthy, and each was a bone marrow donor. This PCR relied on a set of 60 Vbeta primers and 13 Jbeta primers. Repertoires were generated with immunoSEQ multiplex PCR, while TCRdb's copy carries only in-frame clones and drops some. The sample consists of around 200,000 clones, approximately 80% of them appearing once. The CDR3 sequence is 20 residues long. The V and J ends lost 1 base and 4 bases, in that order; junction bases with no gene match: 12. Per germline, CDR1 MNHEY and CDR2 SMNVEV (reference sequence). This clonotype was obtained from a middle-aged man in good health and CMV-seronegative. The specimen was PBMCs. The V gene is TRBV27, the J gene TRBJ2-1; 14 bases line up with TRBD2. CDR3 sequence reads: CASSLYSGTSGRGPYNEQFF. The CDR3 bases are TGTGCCAGCAGTTTATATTCCGGGACTAGCGGGAGAGGACCGTACAATGAGCAGTTCTTC.